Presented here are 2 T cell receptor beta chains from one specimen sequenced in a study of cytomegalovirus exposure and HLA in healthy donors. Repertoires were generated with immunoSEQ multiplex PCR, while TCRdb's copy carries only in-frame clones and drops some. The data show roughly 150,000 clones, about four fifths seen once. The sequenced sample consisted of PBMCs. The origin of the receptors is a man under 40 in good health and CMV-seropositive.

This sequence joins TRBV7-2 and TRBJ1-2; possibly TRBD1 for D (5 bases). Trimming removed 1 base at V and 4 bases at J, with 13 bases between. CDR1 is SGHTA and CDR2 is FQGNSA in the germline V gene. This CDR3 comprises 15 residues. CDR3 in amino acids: CASSLGGGVVYGYTF. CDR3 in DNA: TGTGCCAGCAGCTTAGGGGGCGGGGTCGTCTATGGCTACACCTTC.

CDR3 in amino acids: CASSRARGRENYGYTF. The CDR3 bases are TGTGCCAGCAGCCGCGCGAGAGGACGGGAAAACTATGGCTACACCTTC. The chain joins TRBV7-9 to TRBJ1-2; D is uncertain. CDR3 length: 16 amino acids. V was shortened by 5 bases and J by 2 bases, with 18 bases between the two germline ends. Germline V lookup: CDR1 SEHNR, CDR2 FQNEAQ (reference sequence).